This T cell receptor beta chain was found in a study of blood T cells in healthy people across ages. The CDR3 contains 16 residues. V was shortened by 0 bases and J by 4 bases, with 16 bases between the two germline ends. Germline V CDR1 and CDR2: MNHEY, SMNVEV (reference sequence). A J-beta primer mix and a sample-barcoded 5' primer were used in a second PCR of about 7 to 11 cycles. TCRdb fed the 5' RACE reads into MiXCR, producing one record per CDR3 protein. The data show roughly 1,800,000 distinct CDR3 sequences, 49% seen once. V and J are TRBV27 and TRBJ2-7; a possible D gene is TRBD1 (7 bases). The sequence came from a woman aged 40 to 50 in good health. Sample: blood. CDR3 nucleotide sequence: TGTGCCAGCAGTTTATCCCCCTCGACAGGGAGGTACGAGCAGTACTTC. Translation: CASSLSPSTGRYEQYF.